These T cell receptor beta chains were read from a single sample in a study of blood T cell repertoires in COVID-19. Repertoires were generated with immunoSEQ multiplex PCR, while TCRdb's copy carries only in-frame clones and drops some. The sample has about 270,000 clones, 82% seen once. Material for sequencing was peripheral blood. Receptors originate from a woman younger than 35 with acute or convalescent COVID-19. The CDR3 runs from the conserved cysteine through the conserved F or W. A D gene is named only where the DNA matches it firmly. Some rows have no size entry. The others give once, few or many, or a class for an expanded clone.

V gene	J gene	clone size	D gene	CDR3 DNA	CDR3 protein
TRBV4-2	TRBJ1-2	-	TRBD1	TGTGCCAGCAGCCAAGATAGCAGGGGGCAAAACTATGGCTACACCTTC	CASSQDSRGQNYGYTF
TRBV7-9	TRBJ2-1	once	-	TGTGCCAGCAGCTTAGTCCACTCCTACAATGAGCAGTTCTTC	CASSLVHSYNEQFF
TRBV14	TRBJ2-2	-	TRBD1	TGTGCCAGCAGCCACGCCGACAGGGGGCTATACAACACCGGGGAGCTGTTTTTT	CASSHADRGLYNTGELFF
TRBV11-2	TRBJ1-1	-	-	TGTGCCAGCAGCTTAAGTGCAGGGAAAGCTTTCTTT	CASSLSAGKAFF
TRBV27	TRBJ1-3	-	-	TGTGCCAGCAGTTTGCGGGGCCCAGGGTCCGGAAACACCATATATTTT	CASSLRGPGSGNTIYF
TRBV7-6	TRBJ2-2	-	-	TGTGCCAGCAGCTTAGGGATTCGGGAGATCGGGGAGCTGTTTTTT	CASSLGIREIGELFF
TRBV5-1	TRBJ1-1	-	TRBD1	TGCGCCAGCAGCTTGGAGTCAGGGGGGACTGAAGCTTTCTTT	CASSLESGGTEAFF
TRBV9	TRBJ1-1	-	-	TGTGCCAGCAGCCCAGGCCGGTTGAGGGACACTGAAGCTTTCTTT	CASSPGRLRDTEAFF
TRBV11-2	TRBJ1-2	-	TRBD1	TGTGCCAGCAGCTTAGGGGACAGGGTAGATGGCTACACCTTC	CASSLGDRVDGYTF
TRBV4-3	TRBJ1-3	-	-	TGCGCCAGCAGCCAAGATCCAGGGAGAAACACCATATATTTT	CASSQDPGRNTIYF
TRBV10-3	TRBJ2-7	-	TRBD1	TGTGCCATCTCCGCGGGACAGGGTTTCGAGCAGTACTTC	CAISAGQGFEQYF
TRBV7-7	TRBJ2-1	-	TRBD2	TGTGCTAGCAGCCCGTATCTAGCGGGAGGTTCCTACAATGAGCAGTTCTTC	CASSPYLAGGSYNEQFF
TRBV2	TRBJ2-3	-	TRBD2	TGTGCCAGCAAAGAAACAACTAGCGGGAGGGGGGATACGCAGTATTTT	CASKETTSGRGDTQYF
TRBV29-1	TRBJ1-1	-	TRBD1	TGCAGCGTTGACCCCAGGGGGTCCACTGAAGCTTTCTTT	CSVDPRGSTEAFF
TRBV4-3	TRBJ1-1	-	-	TGCGCCAGCAGCCAAGAACAGGCCTACCCTGAAGCTTTCTTT	CASSQEQAYPEAFF
TRBV14	TRBJ1-3	once	-	TGTGCCAGCAGCCAAGTCCGGGGGGCTGGAAACACCATATATTTT	CASSQVRGAGNTIYF
TRBV19	TRBJ1-2	-	TRBD1	TGTGCCAGTAGTGTAACGGGACAGGGGGCCCGGGGCTACACCTTC	CASSVTGQGARGYTF
TRBV12-5	TRBJ2-5	-	TRBD2	TGTGCTAGTGGTTTGGGGACCTCTAGCGGGAGTAGTGAGACCCAGTACTTC	CASGLGTSSGSSETQYF
TRBV4-3	TRBJ2-1	-	-	TGCGCCAGCAGCACGCCCGGGACTGGAGGCTACAATGAGCAGTTCTTC	CASSTPGTGGYNEQFF
TRBV19	TRBJ1-2	-	-	TGTGCCAGTAGTATATCTCTCGCGGAAGGGGACTACACCTTC	CASSISLAEGDYTF
TRBV27	TRBJ2-5	-	-	TGTGCCAGCAGCCTCGACTCGTACCAAGAGACCCAGTACTTC	CASSLDSYQETQYF
TRBV6-2/TRBV6-3	TRBJ2-1	once	TRBD2	TGTGCCAGCAGTTACGAGTACTCCACTAGCGGGAGGCCATTCTACAATGAGCAGTTCTTC	CASSYEYSTSGRPFYNEQFF
TRBV3-1/TRBV3-2	TRBJ2-2	many	-	TGTGCCAGCAGCCCACGACTGGTGAACACCGGGGAGCTGTTTTTT	CASSPRLVNTGELFF
TRBV19	TRBJ2-7	-	TRBD1	TGTGCCAGTAGTAAGCCCCCGGGACAGGGCTACGAGCAGTACTTC	CASSKPPGQGYEQYF
TRBV29-1	TRBJ2-4	-	TRBD2	TGCAGCGTTGAAGCGCGGGAGAGAGGCATTCAGTACTTC	CSVEARERGIQYF
TRBV6-7	TRBJ2-1	-	-	TGTGCCAGCAGTTACCCCACTACCGATCCGTACAATGAGCAGTTCTTC	CASSYPTTDPYNEQFF
TRBV28	TRBJ1-4	-	-	TGTGCCAGCAGTTGGCGGACAGCACGCGGGCCATGGAATGAAAAACTGTTTTTT	CASSWRTARGPWNEKLFF
TRBV19	TRBJ1-3	-	-	TGTGCCAGTAGGGCCTCAGGTTACTCTGGAAACACCATATATTTT	CASRASGYSGNTIYF
TRBV15	TRBJ2-1	once	TRBD1	TGTGCCACCAGCAGCGCAGGGGGCGATGAGCAGTTCTTC	CATSSAGGDEQFF
TRBV3-1/TRBV3-2	TRBJ2-7	few	TRBD2	TGTGCCAGCAGCCAACTAGGACTAGCCACCTACGAGCAGTACTTC	CASSQLGLATYEQYF
TRBV2	TRBJ2-1	-	-	TGTGCCAGCAGTGAACTCAGTTTCAATGAGCAGTTCTTC	CASSELSFNEQFF
TRBV15	TRBJ2-7	-	-	TGTGCCACCAGCAGGAACCGGGACTCAAAGTACGAGCAGTACTTC	CATSRNRDSKYEQYF
TRBV19	TRBJ1-5	-	-	TGTGCCAGTAGTATAGATCTGGGAGGGGAGCGCAATCAGCCCCAGCATTTT	CASSIDLGGERNQPQHF
TRBV28	TRBJ2-7	-	TRBD2	TGTGCCAGCAGTCCCGGACTAGCGGGAGTAGGTTACGAGCAGTACTTC	CASSPGLAGVGYEQYF
TRBV19	TRBJ1-5	-	-	TGTGCCAGTAGTTATGGGGGCGGGGGCGATCAGCAGCCCCAGCATTTT	CASSYGGGGDQQPQHF
TRBV7-7	TRBJ2-7	-	-	TGTGCTAGCAGCCCCCGGACAGATACCTACGAGCAGTACTTC	CASSPRTDTYEQYF
TRBV28	TRBJ2-7	-	TRBD1	TGTGCCAGCAGTTCTGACAGGGGGCTAAACGAGCAGTACTTC	CASSSDRGLNEQYF
TRBV27	TRBJ1-2	-	-	TGTGCCAGCAGTGTGACTCAAGCGAGCTATGGCTACACCTTC	CASSVTQASYGYTF
TRBV11-2	TRBJ2-1	-	TRBD2	TGTGCCAGCAACATCATAGCGGGGCCGTACAATGAGCAGTTCTTC	CASNIIAGPYNEQFF
TRBV27	TRBJ2-5	few	-	TGTGCCAGCAGGTCCTCGGGAGAGACCCAGTACTTC	CASRSSGETQYF
TRBV18	TRBJ1-1	-	-	TGTGCCAGCTCACCTTTTGCTGCTTTCGGGACACTGAACACTGAAGCTTTCTTT	CASSPFAAFGTLNTEAFF
TRBV7-9	TRBJ1-5	-	TRBD1	TGTGCCAGCAGCTTAACCGGGACAGGGGGCCATCAGCCCCAGCATTTT	CASSLTGTGGHQPQHF
TRBV19	TRBJ2-1	medium-sized	TRBD2	TGTGCCAGTAGTATAGGCGCTAGCGGGAGGTACAATGAGCAGTTCTTC	CASSIGASGRYNEQFF
TRBV6-2/TRBV6-3	TRBJ2-7	-	TRBD1	TGTGCCAGCAGTCACCGGGACAGGGAAAACTACGAGCAGTACTTC	CASSHRDRENYEQYF